Listed below are T cell receptor beta chains from one sample, sequenced in a study of T-cell reconstitution after alpha-beta-depleted transplantation in children. Each CDR3 protein gets one entry after TCRdb re-called the PCR reads with MiXCR. Here the sample spans approximately 300,000 distinct CDR3 sequences, roughly 10% being singletons. This material consisted of peripheral blood, taken 180 days after TCRalphabeta/CD19-depleted stem cell transplant. These receptors all come from a male patient between 2 and 10 years old who had a stem cell transplant for chronic granulomatous disease, so the T cells may come from the graft donor. Both conserved end residues are part of each CDR3. D genes are given only for firm matches. The size of a clone is reported for some rows only, either as once, few or many, or as a class for expanded clones.

v_gene	abundance	j_gene	d_gene	CDR3nt	CDR3aa
TRBV5-6	many	TRBJ2-2	NA	TGTGCCAGCAGCTTGTATTCAGGACCGGGCGGGGAGCTGTTTTTT	CASSLYSGPGGELFF
TRBV25-1	many	TRBJ1-2	NA	TGTGCCAGCAGTGAAAGTCACGGCTATGGCTACACCTTC	CASSESHGYGYTF
TRBV5-1	many	TRBJ1-6	NA	TGCGCCAGCAGCTTGGCCGGCAGGGATCGCTCACCCCTCCACTTT	CASSLAGRDRSPLHF
TRBV30	many	TRBJ2-7	NA	TGTGCCTGGAGTAACCAGGGAGGTACCGAGCAGTACTTC	CAWSNQGGTEQYF
TRBV20-1	many	TRBJ2-1	TRBD2	TGCAGTGCCTGGGGGACTAGCGGGGGATACTACAATGAGCAGTTCTTC	CSAWGTSGGYYNEQFF
TRBV3-1	many	TRBJ2-1	TRBD2	TGTGCCAGCAGCCAAGACCGGAGCGGGAGTATCCCCTACAATGAGCAGTTCTTC	CASSQDRSGSIPYNEQFF
TRBV28	NA	TRBJ2-7	NA	TGTGCCAGCAGTTTCGGGTTTAGGGAGCAGTACTTC	CASSFGFREQYF
TRBV7-6	many	TRBJ2-1	TRBD2	TGTGCCAGCAGCTTAAGGGCTAGCGGCTACAATGAGCAGTTCTTC	CASSLRASGYNEQFF
TRBV6-2/TRBV6-3	many	TRBJ1-5	NA	TGTGCCAGCAAGTCTTGGAGCAATCAGCCCCAGCATTTT	CASKSWSNQPQHF
TRBV27	many	TRBJ2-5	NA	TGTGCCAGCAGTTTCGGAGCGGGCAAAGAGACCCAGTACTTC	CASSFGAGKETQYF
TRBV20-1	once	TRBJ1-1	NA	TGCAGTGCTAGAGATAGTGAGTGGGTCAAGTGGAACACTGAAGCTTTCTTT	CSARDSEWVKWNTEAFF
TRBV6-1	many	TRBJ2-2	TRBD2	TGTGCCAGCAGGGGACTAGCAGGCGGGGAGCTGTTTTTT	CASRGLAGGELFF
TRBV20-1	many	TRBJ2-5	NA	TGCTCCGCTAGGGAGGCCAGAAAAGAGACCCAGTACTTC	CSAREARKETQYF
TRBV12-3/TRBV12-4	many	TRBJ2-5	TRBD1	TGTGCCAGCAGCGACAGGGGGTACCAAGAGACCCAGTACTTC	CASSDRGYQETQYF
TRBV4-2	many	TRBJ2-2	NA	TGTGCCAGCAGCCGGAGCAGCACCGGGGAGCTGTTTTTT	CASSRSSTGELFF
TRBV5-1	many	TRBJ2-5	NA	TGCGCCAGCAGCTTGGGCCCAGGGGCTTACCAAGAGACCCAGTACTTC	CASSLGPGAYQETQYF
TRBV28	many	TRBJ1-1	NA	TGTGCCAGCACCATTGGGGGGTCCACTGAAGCTTTCTTT	CASTIGGSTEAFF
TRBV18	NA	TRBJ2-1	NA	TGTGCCAGCTCACGTCCGGGACATTCGGCGGAGCAGTTCTTC	CASSRPGHSAEQFF
TRBV20-1	many	TRBJ2-2	NA	TGCAGTGCTAGAGTGGTCAGGGGCTCGAACACCGGGGAGCTGTTTTTT	CSARVVRGSNTGELFF
TRBV7-6	many	TRBJ2-5	NA	TGTGCCAGCAGCGTTGGACATGGGGGAGAGACCCAGTACTTC	CASSVGHGGETQYF
TRBV7-9	many	TRBJ2-7	NA	TGTGCCAGCAGCTTAACTGGCAGGGAAAGAAACGAGCAGTACTTC	CASSLTGRERNEQYF
TRBV9	many	TRBJ2-6	TRBD1	TGTGCCAGCAGCGACGGACAGGGGCGGCCTGGGGCCAACGTCCTGACTTTC	CASSDGQGRPGANVLTF